Below are 19 T cell receptor beta chains sequenced from a single sample in a study of shared clonotypes between healthy human individuals. The repertoire was sequenced with immunoSEQ multiplex PCR; TCRdb's copy has only in-frame clones and lacks some. The sample carries around 530,000 clones, around 77% recorded once. The specimen sequenced was PBMCs. Receptors originate from a woman aged 40 to 55 in good health. Some clones in this sample may be carry-over from other donors' samples.

The rearrangement uses TRBV9 and TRBJ2-2; D remains unclear. Germline V CDR1 and CDR2: SGDLS, YYNGEE. Trimming took 2 bases from V and 4 from J, leaving 12 bases between them. This CDR3 comprises 15 residues. CDR3 in DNA: TGTGCCAGCAGCGTGGTTGGCATCCGCACCGGGGAGCTGTTTTTT. Its translation: CASSVVGIRTGELFF.

In DNA form, the CDR3 reads TGTGCCAGCAGCTTAGACAGGGTCACAGATACGCAGTATTTT. This gives the protein CASSLDRVTDTQYF. The rearrangement links TRBV7-9 to TRBJ2-3; D may be TRBD1 (6 bases). Trimming shortened V by 1 base and J by 2 bases, and 7 bases separated the two germline ends. The CDR3 contains 14 residues. Germline-derived CDR1 and CDR2 are SEHNR and FQNEAQ (reference sequence).

The count of this clone is one. The rearrangement joins TRBV28 to TRBJ1-1; 8 bases agree with TRBD1. The CDR3 is 14 residues long. Germline-derived CDR1 and CDR2 are MDHEN and SYDVKM. After removal of 4 bases from V and 5 bases from J, the junction contained 6 bases not matched to a gene. CDR3 nucleotides: TGTGCCAGCAGTTCGACAGGGGACTGGACTGAAGCTTTCTTT. The encoded protein is CASSSTGDWTEAFF.

In DNA form, the CDR3 reads TGTGCCAGCAGCCTCCGGGGACACTCCTACGAGCAGTACTTC. This translates into CASSLRGHSYEQYF. The chain is built from TRBV7-9 and TRBJ2-7, with a tentative D call TRBD1 (6 bases). The CDR3 is made up of 14 amino acids. V shed 5 bases and J shed 0 bases, with 11 bases lying between them. Germline V gene sequence: CDR1 SEHNR, CDR2 FQNEAQ (reference sequence).

The chain recombines TRBV2 with TRBJ1-4, with 10 bases aligning to TRBD1. Germline V gene sequence: CDR1 SNHLY, CDR2 FYNNEI. Losses at the gene ends were 6 bases for V and 8 bases for J; bases not matched to a gene: 18. The CDR3 is 18 amino acids. Here the CDR3 reads CASSGARDRGWADEKLFF. The CDR3 DNA is TGTGCCAGCAGCGGCGCCCGGGACAGGGGTTGGGCTGACGAAAAACTGTTTTTT.

The gene calls are TRBV12-5 and TRBJ2-1, with a tentative D call TRBD1 (6 bases). The V end was cut by 1 base, the J end by 7 bases, with 11 bases between. The CDR3 length is 14 residues. Germline V gives CDR1 LGHNT, CDR2 FRNRAP. The CDR3 DNA sequence: TGTGCTAGTGGTTTGGGACAACAGGGTAATGAGCAGTTCTTC. The encoded protein is CASGLGQQGNEQFF.

The chain employs TRBV15 and TRBJ1-4; D is uncertain. With 1 base removed from V and 5 bases from J, the gap between germline ends came to 5 bases. The CDR3 loop spans 13 amino acids. Germline V gene data show CDR1 as LNHNV and CDR2 as YYDKDF (reference sequence). This CDR3 is CATSRVLNEKLFF. CDR3 nucleotide sequence: TGTGCCACCAGCAGAGTCCTAAATGAAAAACTGTTTTTT.

This clone has just one count. V usage is TRBV30 and J usage is TRBJ1-1, with D perhaps TRBD1 (5 bases). The V end was cut by 5 bases, the J end by 3 bases, with 10 bases between. This CDR3 has 12 amino acids. CDR1 is GTSNPN, CDR2 SVGIG, per germline (reference sequence). The CDR3 coding sequence is TGTGCCTGGGACACCAGGGACACTGAAGCTTTCTTT. Translation: CAWDTRDTEAFF.

This chain links TRBV19 with TRBJ1-3; no clear D gene. In germline, CDR1 is LNHDA, CDR2 SQIVND (reference sequence). This CDR3 contains 15 residues. V shed 0 bases and J shed 0 bases, with 6 bases lying between them. Written as DNA, the CDR3 is TGTGCCAGTAGTATAGATGAGAGCTCTGGAAACACCATATATTTT. Its protein product is CASSIDESSGNTIYF. Full variable domain (rest looked up from reference TRBV19 and TRBJ1-3): DGGITQSPKYLFRKEGQNVTLSCEQNLNHDAMYWYRQDPGQGLRLIYYSQIVNDFQKGDIAEGYSVSREKKESFPLTVTSAQKNPTAFYLCASSIDESSGNTIYFGEGSWLTVV.

This chain connects TRBV6-5 to TRBJ2-1, with 14 bases aligning to TRBD2. The V gene's germline CDR1 is MNHEY and CDR2 SVGAGI. The CDR3 consists of 16 residues. V shed 1 base, J shed 10 bases, and the junction held 6 bases outside the gene matches. CDR3 sequence reads: CASSYWTSGRPNEQFF. The CDR3 DNA reads TGTGCCAGCAGTTACTGGACTAGCGGGAGGCCGAACGAGCAGTTCTTC.

The J gene is TRBJ2-5, the V gene TRBV7-9, with 10 nucleotides matching TRBD2. V lost 1 base and J lost 4; bases outside the gene matches: 12. This CDR3 comprises 18 residues. Germline V lookup: CDR1 SEHNR, CDR2 FQNEAQ (reference sequence). For the CDR3, the DNA is TGTGCCAGCAGCTTAGGGAGTTTAAGCGGGAGGGCCGGAGAGACCCAGTACTTC. Translating gives CASSLGSLSGRAGETQYF.

There are a few counts of this clone. The CDR3 reads CAIRPGQTANTEAFF. The CDR3 coding sequence is TGTGCCATCAGGCCCGGACAGACAGCTAACACTGAAGCTTTCTTT. This rearrangement joins TRBV10-3 to TRBJ1-1; D possibly corresponds to TRBD1 (6 bases). This CDR3 has 15 residues. V lost 6 bases, J lost 2 bases, and 16 bases lay in between. CDR1 and CDR2 (germline): ENHRY, SYGVKD.

The rearrangement links TRBV7-9 to TRBJ2-7, with 9 positions matching TRBD2. Germline V gene lookup returns CDR1 SEHNR and CDR2 FQNEAQ (reference sequence). The CDR3 covers 15 residues. V was pared by 2 bases and J by 0 bases, with 2 bases of the junction left unmatched. The CDR3 is CASSLHSGSSYEQYF. As DNA, the CDR3 is TGTGCCAGCAGCTTACATAGCGGGAGCTCCTACGAGCAGTACTTC. The full variable domain, rest sourced from reference TRBV7-9 and TRBJ2-7, is DTGVSQNPRHKITKRGQNVTFRCDPISEHNRLYWYRQTLGQGPEFLTYFQNEAQLEKSRLLSDRFSAERPKGSFSTLEIQRTEQGDSAMYLCASSLHSGSSYEQYFGPGTRLTVT.

The rearrangement uses TRBV30 and TRBJ2-7; D is perhaps TRBD2 (5 bases). Germline V gene sequence: CDR1 GTSNPN, CDR2 SVGIG (reference sequence). There are 12 residues in the CDR3. V was shortened by 0 bases and J by 6 bases, with 9 bases between the two germline ends. As DNA, the CDR3 is TGTGCCTGGAGTGTACTAGGAGCCGAGCAGTACTTC. It yields the protein CAWSVLGAEQYF.

This clone was picked up one time. The chain couples TRBV5-1 to TRBJ2-5, with 10 bases lining up with TRBD2. The CDR3 is 16 amino acids. The V gene's germline CDR1 is SGHRS and CDR2 YFSETQ. J gave up 5 bases and V 3 bases, and 10 bases lay outside the gene matches. The CDR3 nucleotides are TGCGCCAGCAGCTGGTGGGGGACTAGCGTTTGGGAGACCCAGTACTTC. Translating gives CASSWWGTSVWETQYF.

The chain couples TRBV18 to TRBJ1-2; 8 bases line up with TRBD1. Losses at the gene ends were 3 bases for V and 8 bases for J; bases not matched to a gene: 8. Germline CDR1 and CDR2: KGHSH and LQKENI. The CDR3 runs 14 residues. CDR3 DNA: TGTGCCAGCTCACCTACGGACAGGGACGGCGGCTACACCTTC. Its protein is CASSPTDRDGGYTF.

V gene TRBV10-3 combines with J gene TRBJ1-3; 7 nucleotides match TRBD1. V shed 3 bases and J 2 bases; nucleotides not matched to a gene: 4. The CDR3 consists of 15 residues. Germline CDR1 ENHRY, CDR2 SYGVKD. CDR3 bases: TGTGCCATCAGTGACGGGGACAGAGCTGGAAACACCATATATTTT. Translation gives CAISDGDRAGNTIYF.

This clone appeared a single time. J is TRBJ1-2 and V is TRBV27; 8 bases line up with TRBD1. The germline V gene has CDR1 MNHEY and CDR2 SMNVEV (reference sequence). With 4 bases clipped from V and 2 bases from J, the junction kept 9 bases outside the gene matches. This CDR3 region has 16 residues. CDR3 loop: CASSSSGTGGNYGYTF. The CDR3 region has the DNA TGTGCCAGCAGTTCCTCCGGGACAGGTGGCAACTATGGCTACACCTTC.

This sequence joins TRBV10-3 and TRBJ1-1; D ambiguous. CDR1 is ENHRY, CDR2 SYGVKD, per germline. The CDR3 has 13 residues. Trimming cost V 5 bases and J 2 bases, with 9 bases left between them. The CDR3 DNA reads as TGTGCCATCAGTTTTAAGACCAACACTGAAGCTTTCTTT. It codes for CAISFKTNTEAFF.